This T cell receptor (beta chain) was sequenced during a study of T cell responses to AZD1222 COVID-19 vaccine. Germline lookup yields CDR1 LNHDA and CDR2 SQIVND (reference sequence). V gave up 3 bases and J gave up 2 bases, with 11 bases separating them. The CDR3 extends over 16 amino acids. This clone was found a few times. TCRdb's table, derived via immunoSEQ multiplex PCR, lists solely in-frame clones and lacks some. The sample lists about 150,000 clones, 88% occurring once. The material sequenced was peripheral blood, taken on day 0 of MenACWY control vaccination. The V call is TRBV19, the J call TRBJ2-6; tentative D call: TRBD1 (5 bases). The sequence was collected from an adult in good health. Here the CDR3 DNA reads TGTGCCAGTAGTATCAGGGTAGGAACTGGGGCCAACGTCCTGACTTTC. Protein: CASSIRVGTGANVLTF.